This TCR beta chain was recovered during a study of blood T cells in healthy people across ages. To note about this clonotype: The antigen remains unidentified.

CDR3 length equals 14 residues. V shed 0 bases and J shed 2 bases, with 10 bases lying between them. CDR1 is DFQATT and CDR2 is SNEGSKA in the germline V gene (reference sequence). Using a J-beta primer mix together with a sample-barcoded 5' primer, a second PCR was run for roughly 6 to 12 cycles. The template-switch adaptor, which had 12 random nucleotides, put a tag on each cDNA molecule. TCRdb independently ran MiXCR on the 5' RACE reads; one entry per CDR3 protein. The sample yields about 1.8 million distinct CDR3 sequences, around 50% seen once. Those donating, healthy Caucasian individuals from Russia, were aged roughly 6 to 100. Findings and caveats of the study: Age brought a roughly linear fall in TCR beta diversity measured per million T cells. It was found that TCR beta diversity correlated strongly with the percentage of naive T cells.

J is TRBJ1-2 and V is TRBV20-1; D is undetermined. The receptor's source is a woman aged 40 to 50 in good health. The sample taken for sequencing was blood. The CDR3, as DNA: TGCAGTGCTAGAGATAGGCTTAAGAACTATGGCTACACCTTC. Amino acid sequence: CSARDRLKNYGYTF.